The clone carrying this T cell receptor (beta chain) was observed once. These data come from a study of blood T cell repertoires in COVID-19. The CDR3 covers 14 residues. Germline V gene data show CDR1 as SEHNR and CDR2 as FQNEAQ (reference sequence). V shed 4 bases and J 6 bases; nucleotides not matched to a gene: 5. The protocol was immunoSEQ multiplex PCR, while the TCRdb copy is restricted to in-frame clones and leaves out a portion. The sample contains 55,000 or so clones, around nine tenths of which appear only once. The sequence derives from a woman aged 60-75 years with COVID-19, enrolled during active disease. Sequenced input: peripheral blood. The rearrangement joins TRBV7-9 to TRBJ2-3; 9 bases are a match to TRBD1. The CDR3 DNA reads TGTGCCAGCAGCTCAGACAGGGGGTGGGATACGCAGTATTTT. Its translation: CASSSDRGWDTQYF.